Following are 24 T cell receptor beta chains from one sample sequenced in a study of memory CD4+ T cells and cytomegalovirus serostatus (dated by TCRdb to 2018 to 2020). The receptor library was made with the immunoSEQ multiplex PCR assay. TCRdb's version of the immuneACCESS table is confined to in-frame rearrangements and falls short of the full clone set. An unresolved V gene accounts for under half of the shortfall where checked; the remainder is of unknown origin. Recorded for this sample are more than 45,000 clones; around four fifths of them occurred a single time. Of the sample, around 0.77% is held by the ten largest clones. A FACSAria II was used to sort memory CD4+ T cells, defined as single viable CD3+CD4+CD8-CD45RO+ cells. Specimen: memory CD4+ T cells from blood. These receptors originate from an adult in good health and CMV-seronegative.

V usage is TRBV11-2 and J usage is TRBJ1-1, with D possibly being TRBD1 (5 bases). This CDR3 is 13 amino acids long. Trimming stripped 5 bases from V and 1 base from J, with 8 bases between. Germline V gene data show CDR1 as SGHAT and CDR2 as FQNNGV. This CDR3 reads CASSSDRNTEAFF. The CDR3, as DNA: TGTGCCAGCAGCAGTGACAGGAACACTGAAGCTTTCTTT.

The CDR3 DNA sequence: TGTGCCAGCAGCTCCCGCCGGACCCCCCCGGAGGAGCAGTACTTC. This sequence encodes CASSSRRTPPEEQYF. The genes are TRBV7-4 and TRBJ2-5, with a tentative D call TRBD2 (5 bases). The CDR3 loop spans 15 amino acids. Germline lookup yields CDR1 SGHVT and CDR2 SQSDAQ. V gave up 4 bases and J gave up 11 bases, with 23 bases separating them.

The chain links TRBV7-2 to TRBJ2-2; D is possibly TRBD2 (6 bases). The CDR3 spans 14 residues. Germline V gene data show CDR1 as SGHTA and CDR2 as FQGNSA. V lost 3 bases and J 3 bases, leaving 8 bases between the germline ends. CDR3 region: CASSFSGDTGELFF. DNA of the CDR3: TGTGCCAGCAGCTTCTCGGGGGACACCGGGGAGCTGTTTTTT.

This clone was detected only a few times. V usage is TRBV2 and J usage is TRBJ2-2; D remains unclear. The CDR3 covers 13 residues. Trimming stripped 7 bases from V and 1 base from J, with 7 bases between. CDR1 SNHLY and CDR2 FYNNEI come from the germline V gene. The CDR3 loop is CASTTQNTGELFF. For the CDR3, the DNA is TGTGCCAGCACGACGCAGAACACCGGGGAGCTGTTTTTT.

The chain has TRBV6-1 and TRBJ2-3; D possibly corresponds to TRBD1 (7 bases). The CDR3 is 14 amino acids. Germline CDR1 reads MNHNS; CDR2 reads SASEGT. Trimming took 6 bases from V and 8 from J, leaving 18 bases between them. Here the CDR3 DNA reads TGTGCCAGCAGCACACGGACAGGAGGGGCTACGCAGTATTTT. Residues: CASSTRTGGATQYF.

The CDR3 coding sequence is TGCAGCGTTGAGCCGGCCTCCGCTTTCTTT. It is translated as CSVEPASAFF. This chain joins TRBV29-1 and TRBJ1-1; D unresolved. This CDR3 comprises 10 residues. With 3 bases removed from V and 11 bases from J, the gap between germline ends came to 10 bases. Germline V gene data show CDR1 as SQVTM and CDR2 as ANQGSEA.

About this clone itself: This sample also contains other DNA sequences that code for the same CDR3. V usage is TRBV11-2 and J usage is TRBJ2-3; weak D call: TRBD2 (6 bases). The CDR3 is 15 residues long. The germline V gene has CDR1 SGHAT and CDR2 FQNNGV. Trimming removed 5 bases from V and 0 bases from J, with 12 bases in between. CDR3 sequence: CASSLGRSSTDTQYF. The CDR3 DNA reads TGTGCCAGCAGCCTTGGGAGGTCCAGCACAGATACGCAGTATTTT.

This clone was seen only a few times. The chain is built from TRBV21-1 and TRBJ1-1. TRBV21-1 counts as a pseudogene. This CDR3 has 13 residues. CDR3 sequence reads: CASRQGRGTEAFF. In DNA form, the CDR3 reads TGTGCCAGCAGACAGGGCCGGGGGACTGAAGCTTTCTTT.

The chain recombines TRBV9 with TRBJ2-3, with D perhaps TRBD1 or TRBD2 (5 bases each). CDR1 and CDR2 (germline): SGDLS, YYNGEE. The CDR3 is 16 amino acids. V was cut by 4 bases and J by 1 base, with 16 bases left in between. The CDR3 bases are TGTGCCAGCAGCCCCTCAACGAGAGGGGGCACAGATACGCAGTATTTT. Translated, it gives CASSPSTRGGTDTQYF.

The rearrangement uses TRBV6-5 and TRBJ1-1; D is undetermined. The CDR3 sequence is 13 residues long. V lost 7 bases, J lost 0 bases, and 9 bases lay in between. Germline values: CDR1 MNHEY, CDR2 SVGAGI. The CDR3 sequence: CASTRSMNTEAFF. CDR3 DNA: TGTGCCAGCACACGGTCTATGAACACTGAAGCTTTCTTT.

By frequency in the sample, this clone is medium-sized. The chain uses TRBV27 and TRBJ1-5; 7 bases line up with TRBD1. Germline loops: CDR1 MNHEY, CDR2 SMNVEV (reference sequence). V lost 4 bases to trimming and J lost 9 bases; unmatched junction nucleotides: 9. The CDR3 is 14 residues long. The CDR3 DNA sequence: TGTGCCAGCAGTTCTTCAGGGGGTACAACGCCCCAGCATTTT. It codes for CASSSSGGTTPQHF.

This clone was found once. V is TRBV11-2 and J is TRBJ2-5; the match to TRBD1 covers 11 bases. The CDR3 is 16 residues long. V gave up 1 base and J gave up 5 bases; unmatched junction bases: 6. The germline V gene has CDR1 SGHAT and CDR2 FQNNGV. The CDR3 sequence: CASSLAGRTGGETQYF. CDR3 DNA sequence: TGTGCCAGCAGCTTAGCTGGGAGGACAGGGGGCGAGACCCAGTACTTC.

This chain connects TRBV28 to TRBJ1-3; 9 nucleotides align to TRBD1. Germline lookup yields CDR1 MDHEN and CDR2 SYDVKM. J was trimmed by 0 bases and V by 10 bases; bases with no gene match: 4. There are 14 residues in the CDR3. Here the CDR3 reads CAINRGLSGNTIYF. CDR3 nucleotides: TGTGCCATCAACAGGGGGCTCTCTGGAAACACCATATATTTT.

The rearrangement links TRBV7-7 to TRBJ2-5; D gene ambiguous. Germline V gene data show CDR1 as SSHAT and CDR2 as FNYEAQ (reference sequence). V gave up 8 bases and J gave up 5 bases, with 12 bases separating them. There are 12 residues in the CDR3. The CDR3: CASSRNGETQYF. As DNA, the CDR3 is TGTGCCAGCTCGAGGAATGGGGAGACCCAGTACTTC.

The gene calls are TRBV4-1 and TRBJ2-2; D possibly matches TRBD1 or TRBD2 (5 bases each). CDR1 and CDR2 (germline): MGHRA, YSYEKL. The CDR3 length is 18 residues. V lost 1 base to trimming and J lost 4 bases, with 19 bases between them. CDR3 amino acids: CASSQVRMRGVGTGELFF. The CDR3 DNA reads TGCGCCAGCAGCCAAGTAAGGATGAGAGGGGTGGGCACCGGGGAGCTGTTTTTT.

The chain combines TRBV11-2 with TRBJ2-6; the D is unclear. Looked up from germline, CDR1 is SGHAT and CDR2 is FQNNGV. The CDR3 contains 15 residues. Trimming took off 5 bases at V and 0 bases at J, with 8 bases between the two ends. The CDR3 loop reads CASSLLVSGANVLTF. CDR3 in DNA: TGTGCCAGCAGCCTCTTGGTCTCTGGGGCCAACGTCCTGACTTTC.

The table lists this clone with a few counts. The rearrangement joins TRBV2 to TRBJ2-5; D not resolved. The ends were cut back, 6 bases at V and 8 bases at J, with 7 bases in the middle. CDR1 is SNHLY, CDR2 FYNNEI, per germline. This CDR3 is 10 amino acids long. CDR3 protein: CASSTVTQYF. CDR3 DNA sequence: TGTGCCAGCAGCACCGTTACCCAGTACTTC.

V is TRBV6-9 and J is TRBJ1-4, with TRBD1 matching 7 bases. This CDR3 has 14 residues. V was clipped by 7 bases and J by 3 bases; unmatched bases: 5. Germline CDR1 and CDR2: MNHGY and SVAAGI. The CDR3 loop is CASIEGQPNEKLFF. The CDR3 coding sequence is TGTGCCAGCATTGAGGGACAGCCTAATGAAAAACTGTTTTTT.

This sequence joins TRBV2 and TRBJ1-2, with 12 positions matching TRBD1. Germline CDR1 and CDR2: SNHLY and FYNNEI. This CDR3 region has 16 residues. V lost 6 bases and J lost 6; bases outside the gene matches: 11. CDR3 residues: CASRTGQGAIGHGYTF. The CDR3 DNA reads TGTGCCAGCAGAACGGGACAGGGGGCGATTGGGCATGGCTACACCTTC.

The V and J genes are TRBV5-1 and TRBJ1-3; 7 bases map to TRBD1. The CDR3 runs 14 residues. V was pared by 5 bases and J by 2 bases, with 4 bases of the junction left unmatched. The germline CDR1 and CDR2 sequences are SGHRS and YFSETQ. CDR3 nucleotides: TGCGCCAGCAGTTTTGACAGGGCTGGAAACACCATATATTTT. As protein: CASSFDRAGNTIYF.

The CDR3 DNA is TGTGCCTGGAGCGAAGGAGGGCCCGGAAACACCATATATTTT. This encodes CAWSEGGPGNTIYF. This chain links TRBV30 with TRBJ1-3; no reliable D call. The CDR3 is 14 residues long. The germline V gene encodes CDR1 GTSNPN and CDR2 SVGIG (reference sequence). With 3 bases removed from V and 4 bases from J, the gap between germline ends came to 13 bases.

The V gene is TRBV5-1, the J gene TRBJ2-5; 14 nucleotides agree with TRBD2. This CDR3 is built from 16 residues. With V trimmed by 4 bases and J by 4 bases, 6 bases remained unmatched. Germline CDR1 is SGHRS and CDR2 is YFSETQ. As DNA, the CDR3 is TGCGCCAGCAGCACCGGACTAGCGGGGGGAGTAGAGACCCAGTACTTC. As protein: CASSTGLAGGVETQYF.

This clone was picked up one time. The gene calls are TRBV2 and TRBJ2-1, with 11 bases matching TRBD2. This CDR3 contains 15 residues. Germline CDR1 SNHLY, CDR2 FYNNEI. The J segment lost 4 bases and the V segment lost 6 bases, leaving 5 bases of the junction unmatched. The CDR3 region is CASRQTSGNYNEQFF. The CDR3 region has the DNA TGTGCCAGCAGGCAGACTAGCGGGAATTACAATGAGCAGTTCTTC.

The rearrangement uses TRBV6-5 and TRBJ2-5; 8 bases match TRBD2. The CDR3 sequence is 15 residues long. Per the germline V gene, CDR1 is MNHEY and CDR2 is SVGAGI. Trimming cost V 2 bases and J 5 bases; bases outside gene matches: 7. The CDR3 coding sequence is TGTGCCAGCAGTTACGGGAACGGGAGGGCTGAGACCCAGTACTTC. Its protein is CASSYGNGRAETQYF.